These 15 T cell receptor beta chains share one sample of origin, sequenced in a study of cytomegalovirus exposure and HLA in healthy donors. The primer mix had 60 Vbeta and 13 Jbeta primers. Libraries were prepared by immunoSEQ multiplex PCR; TCRdb keeps only in-frame clonotypes and omits some of them. This sample has more than 150,000 clones, with roughly four fifths found just once. Source material: PBMCs. These receptors were taken from a woman aged 18-29 years in good health and CMV-seronegative.

The V gene is TRBV18, the J gene TRBJ2-7; TRBD1 matches at 7 bases. The CDR3 has 15 residues. Germline V CDR1 and CDR2: KGHSH, LQKENI. Germline trimming cut 5 bases from V and 2 bases from J; bases unmatched to any gene: 9. CDR3 protein: CASSRDSQLTYEQYF. The CDR3 nucleotides read TGTGCCAGCTCAAGGGACAGCCAATTGACCTACGAGCAGTACTTC.

Only one count was recorded for this clone. The chain recombines TRBV18 with TRBJ2-7, with 7 bases aligning to TRBD1. V shed 1 base, J shed 5 bases, and the junction held 11 bases outside the gene matches. Germline CDR1 reads KGHSH; CDR2 reads LQKENI. The CDR3 covers 16 residues. CDR3 in amino acids: CASSPQGAGAINEQYF. In DNA, the CDR3 is TGTGCCAGCTCACCACAGGGGGCTGGAGCGATCAACGAGCAGTACTTC.

V usage is TRBV28 and J usage is TRBJ2-3; TRBD1 matches 8 bases. The CDR3 spans 16 residues. From germline, CDR1 is MDHEN and CDR2 SYDVKM. V lost 6 bases, J lost 5 bases, and 13 bases stayed unmatched. The CDR3 DNA sequence: TGTGCCAGCAGCAACCCGAGGCAGGGGGCGGGAGATACGCAGTATTTT. The encoded protein is CASSNPRQGAGDTQYF.

The chain carries TRBV19 and TRBJ1-5; 10 bases agree with TRBD1. CDR1 and CDR2 from the germline V gene are LNHDA and SQIVND (reference sequence). Trimming took 3 bases from V and 2 from J; bases not matched to a gene: 1. The CDR3 runs 15 residues. The CDR3 loop is CASSIGTGGNQPQHF. The DNA of the CDR3 is TGTGCCAGTAGTATCGGGACAGGGGGCAATCAGCCCCAGCATTTT.

This chain joins TRBV11-2 and TRBJ1-4, with unresolved D. This CDR3 has 15 amino acids. V was trimmed by 1 base and J by 4 bases, leaving 10 bases between them. Germline V gene lookup returns CDR1 SGHAT and CDR2 FQNNGV. This CDR3 reads CASSLGATGNEKLFF. For the CDR3, the DNA is TGTGCCAGCAGCTTAGGGGCTACCGGTAATGAAAAACTGTTTTTT.

The chain has TRBV27 and TRBJ1-5; D may be TRBD1 (5 bases). Trimming cost V 4 bases and J 4 bases, with 11 bases left between them. The CDR3 is 14 amino acids. Germline-derived CDR1 and CDR2 are MNHEY and SMNVEV (reference sequence). CDR3 sequence: CASSSRQTNQPQHF. For the CDR3, the DNA is TGTGCCAGCAGTTCCAGACAGACGAATCAGCCCCAGCATTTT.

This chain links TRBV7-9 with TRBJ2-1; 7 positions match TRBD2. From germline, CDR1 is SEHNR and CDR2 FQNEAQ (reference sequence). After removal of 1 base from V and 6 bases from J, the junction contained 9 bases not matched to a gene. The CDR3 totals 16 residues. CDR3 sequence (DNA): TGTGCCAGCAGCTTAGTAGCGGGCCCCCATCCCAATGAGCAGTTCTTC. This translates into CASSLVAGPHPNEQFF.

J is TRBJ1-2 and V is TRBV27; TRBD1 matches 10 bases. V was pared by 5 bases and J by 8 bases, with 5 bases of the junction left unmatched. The CDR3 covers 13 residues. CDR1 MNHEY and CDR2 SMNVEV come from the germline V gene (reference sequence). The CDR3, as DNA: TGTGCCAGCAGTCGACAGGGGGCGGAGGGCTACACCTTC. Residues: CASSRQGAEGYTF.

The chain is built from TRBV7-6 and TRBJ2-2; TRBD1 matches 7 bases. CDR1 is SGHVS and CDR2 is FNYEAQ in the germline V gene. Germline trimming cut 5 bases from V and 7 bases from J; bases unmatched to any gene: 10. The CDR3 extends over 15 amino acids. The CDR3 spells CASSPSRTGNGELFF. The CDR3 DNA reads TGTGCCAGCAGCCCCTCAAGGACAGGAAACGGGGAGCTGTTTTTT.

The genes are TRBV5-1 and TRBJ1-5; TRBD1 might be the D (6 bases). Germline CDR1 and CDR2: SGHRS and YFSETQ. The CDR3 contains 15 residues. The ends were cut back, 0 bases at V and 3 bases at J, with 10 bases in the middle. The CDR3 bases are TGCGCCAGCAGCTTGGACAGGGAAAACAATCAGCCCCAGCATTTT. It encodes CASSLDRENNQPQHF. Full variable domain (rest looked up from reference TRBV5-1 and TRBJ1-5): KAGVTQTPRYLIKTRGQQVTLSCSPISGHRSVSWYQQTPGQGLQFLFEYFSETQRNKGNFPGRFSGRQFSNSRSEMNVSTLELGDSALYLCASSLDRENNQPQHFGDGTRLSIL.

The V gene is TRBV4-2, the J gene TRBJ1-2; 7 bases align to TRBD1. The germline V gene encodes CDR1 LGHNA and CDR2 YNFKEQ. V gave up 6 bases and J gave up 7 bases; unmatched junction bases: 14. This CDR3 region has 15 residues. CDR3 in amino acids: CASRPDNRQGLGYTF. The CDR3 DNA reads as TGTGCCAGCAGACCTGATAATCGACAGGGCCTTGGCTACACCTTC.

As for this clone: Other DNA sequences in the same sample also yield this CDR3. The chain uses TRBV5-1 and TRBJ2-3, with 9 bases identical to TRBD1. Germline CDR1 is SGHRS and CDR2 is YFSETQ. CDR3 length: 15 residues. The J segment lost 5 bases and the V segment lost 2 bases, leaving 6 bases of the junction unmatched. CDR3: CASSLPGQGVDTQYF. CDR3 DNA: TGCGCCAGCAGCTTACCGGGACAGGGTGTAGATACGCAGTATTTT.

This rearrangement joins TRBV2 to TRBJ1-1; 8 bases map to TRBD1. The CDR3 consists of 15 residues. Looked up from germline, CDR1 is SNHLY and CDR2 is FYNNEI. V lost 7 bases to trimming and J lost 1 base; unmatched junction nucleotides: 8. The CDR3 DNA reads TGTGCCAGCACCCCCGGACAGGGACAGAACACTGAAGCTTTCTTT. Amino acid sequence: CASTPGQGQNTEAFF.

The V call is TRBV11-3, the J call TRBJ1-2; TRBD1 matches at 9 bases. J lost 4 bases, V lost 2 bases, and 8 bases had no gene match. This CDR3 has 16 amino acids. Germline-derived CDR1 and CDR2 are SGHNT and YENEEA. CDR3 DNA sequence: TGTGCCAGCAGCTTACCACCCCGGGACAGGGCCTATGGCTACACCTTC. It translates to CASSLPPRDRAYGYTF.

A few counts support this clone. The chain couples TRBV5-1 to TRBJ2-1; D might be TRBD2 (5 bases). CDR1 SGHRS and CDR2 YFSETQ come from the germline V gene. The CDR3 spans 15 residues. V lost 6 bases to trimming and J lost 5 bases, with 18 bases between them. Written as DNA, the CDR3 is TGCGCCAGCAAGTATAGCGAGTCTGGACACAATGAGCAGTTCTTC. Its translation: CASKYSESGHNEQFF.